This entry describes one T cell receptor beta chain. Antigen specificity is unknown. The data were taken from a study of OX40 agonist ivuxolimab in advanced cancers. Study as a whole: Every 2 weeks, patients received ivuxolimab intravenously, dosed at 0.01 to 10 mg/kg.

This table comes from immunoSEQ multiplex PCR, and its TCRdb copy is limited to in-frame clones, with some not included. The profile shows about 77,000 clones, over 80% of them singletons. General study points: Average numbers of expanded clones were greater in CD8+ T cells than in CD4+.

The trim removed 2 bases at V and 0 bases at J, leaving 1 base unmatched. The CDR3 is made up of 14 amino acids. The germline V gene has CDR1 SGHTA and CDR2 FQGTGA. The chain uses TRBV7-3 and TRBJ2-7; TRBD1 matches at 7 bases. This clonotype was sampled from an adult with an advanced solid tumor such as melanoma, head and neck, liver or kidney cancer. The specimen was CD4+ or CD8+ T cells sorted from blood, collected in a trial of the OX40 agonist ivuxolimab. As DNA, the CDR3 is TGTGCCAGCAGCTTACGACAGGGCTCCTACGAGCAGTACTTC. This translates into CASSLRQGSYEQYF.